The 32 T cell receptor beta chains below all came from one sample that was sequenced in a study of T-cell memory formation after mild COVID-19. In TCRdb, the 5' RACE reads were re-called with MiXCR into one record per CDR3 protein. The table includes about 600,000 distinct CDR3 sequences, roughly 22% detected once. The sample was PBMCs or a T cell subset sorted from them (not recorded which). Source of these receptors: an adult woman who had mild COVID-19 (a few samples of this study predate the infection). Cell type and time point are not known.

This clonotype came up a few times. The chain recombines TRBV7-9 with TRBJ1-1; D is unresolved. Germline V gives CDR1 SEHNR, CDR2 FQNEAQ (reference sequence). CDR3 size: 14 residues. V lost 4 bases, J lost 1 base, and 10 bases lay in between. CDR3 loop: CASSSSDGNTEAFF. CDR3 nucleotides: TGTGCCAGCAGCTCCTCGGACGGGAACACTGAAGCTTTCTTT.

This clonotype was seen a handful of times. The V call is TRBV6-6, the J call TRBJ2-1, with TRBD1 matching over 7 bases. V trimming: 2 bases; J trimming: 3 bases; junction bases outside the gene matches: 16. Germline loops: CDR1 MNHNY, CDR2 SVGAGI (reference sequence). This CDR3 is 19 amino acids long. This CDR3 is CASSYRRPGGQLLYNEQFF. The CDR3 coding sequence is TGTGCCAGCAGTTACCGGCGCCCAGGGGGACAATTGCTCTACAATGAGCAGTTCTTC.

The V call is TRBV4-3, the J call TRBJ2-7, with 7 bases fitting TRBD2. After removal of 8 bases from V and 2 bases from J, the junction contained 9 bases not matched to a gene. From germline, CDR1 is LGHNA and CDR2 YSLEER. CDR3 length equals 14 residues. CDR3 nucleotide sequence: TGCGCCAGCGGTGCAGGGAGGGGACCCTACGAGCAGTACTTC. Protein product: CASGAGRGPYEQYF.

The chain combines TRBV5-1 with TRBJ1-1; D is perhaps TRBD1 (5 bases). The CDR3 contains 15 residues. Germline V lookup: CDR1 SGHRS, CDR2 YFSETQ. V dropped 2 bases and J dropped 0 bases, with 11 bases sitting between them. DNA of the CDR3: TGCGCCAGCAGCTTTTCTAGGGGATTGAACACTGAAGCTTTCTTT. Its protein is CASSFSRGLNTEAFF.

This rearrangement joins TRBV7-2 to TRBJ2-3; 10 positions match TRBD1. V lost 4 bases, J lost 7 bases, and 8 bases stayed unmatched. CDR1 SGHTA and CDR2 FQGNSA come from the germline V gene. This CDR3 is 15 amino acids long. CDR3 nucleotides: TGTGCCAGCAGCTCAACCGGGACAGGGGCCTATACGCAGTATTTT. Translated, it gives CASSSTGTGAYTQYF.

Many counts were recorded for this clonotype. At one end the junction does not follow the germline gene, possibly because of a read error. V and J are TRBV12-3 or TRBV12-4 and TRBJ2-7, with D tentatively TRBD1 or TRBD2 (5 bases each). The CDR3 is 16 amino acids. The CDR3 is CASSHSGTPVSHEQYF. The CDR3 DNA is TGTGCCAGCAGTCACTCCGGGACCCCCGTCTCCCACGAGCAGTACTTC.

The CDR3: CASSRDNGEQYF. The CDR3, as DNA: TGTGCCAGCAGCCGGGACAACGGCGAGCAGTACTTC. The rearrangement links TRBV7-2 to TRBJ2-7; the D gene is possibly TRBD1 (6 bases). The CDR3 runs to 12 residues. Germline V gene lookup returns CDR1 SGHTA and CDR2 FQGNSA. The V end was cut by 5 bases, the J end by 6 bases, with 11 bases between.

This clonotype was seen a few times. A clone one base away is much larger, so this may be a read error. The genes are TRBV27 and TRBJ2-7, with TRBD1 matching over 11 bases. Unmatched junction bases numbered 1, after V lost 7 bases and J lost 2 bases. The V gene's germline CDR1 is MNHEY and CDR2 SMNVEV (reference sequence). There are 13 residues in the CDR3. The chain's CDR3 is CASKGQGAYEQYF. The CDR3 DNA sequence: TGTGCCAGCAAGGGACAGGGGGCCTACGAGCAGTACTTC.

This clonotype was picked up a small number of times. CDR3 nucleotides: TGTGCCAGCAGGGGTCGACAGGGTGAAGTCAACATTCAGTACTTC. This gives the protein CASRGRQGEVNIQYF. The rearrangement joins TRBV6-6 to TRBJ2-4; 7 positions agree with TRBD1. Germline CDR1 and CDR2: MNHNY and SVGAGI (reference sequence). CDR3 length equals 15 residues. Trimming took 6 bases from V and 7 from J; bases not matched to a gene: 12.

This clonotype was detected only a few times. The chain combines TRBV13 with TRBJ1-5, with D tentatively TRBD1 (5 bases). V lost 5 bases, J lost 1 base, and 12 bases lay in between. This CDR3 is 15 amino acids long. CDR1 is PRHDT and CDR2 is FYEKMQ in the germline V gene (reference sequence). Written as DNA, the CDR3 is TGTGCCAGCAGCAGAGGGGTTCTGAGCAATCAGCCCCAGCATTTT. This gives the protein CASSRGVLSNQPQHF.

This clonotype was seen many times. The CDR3 region has the DNA TGTGCCAGCAGCATTGGCTATTCGGCGGGACACATCTACGAGCAGTACTTC. Translated: CASSIGYSAGHIYEQYF. V usage is TRBV21-1 and J usage is TRBJ2-7; the D call in the table, TRBD1, was not verified against the DNA. TRBV21-1 is noted as a pseudogene. There are 17 residues in the CDR3.

This clonotype was detected only a few times. This chain connects TRBV7-9 to TRBJ1-1, with D perhaps matching TRBD1 (5 bases). CDR3 length: 15 amino acids. The germline V gene has CDR1 SEHNR and CDR2 FQNEAQ (reference sequence). Trimming stripped 1 base from V and 5 bases from J, with 14 bases between. CDR3 sequence (DNA): TGTGCCAGCAGCTTAGGCCCAGGGTCAGTGACTGAAGCTTTCTTT. Encoded protein: CASSLGPGSVTEAFF.

This chain joins TRBV6-5 and TRBJ2-7; tentative D call: TRBD1 (6 bases). The germline CDR1 and CDR2 sequences are MNHEY and SVGAGI. V dropped 2 bases and J dropped 7 bases, with 18 bases sitting between them. The CDR3 is 15 residues long. CDR3 nucleotides: TGTGCCAGCAGTTACGCAAGGCAGGGGATCAAGGAGCAGTACTTC. It yields the protein CASSYARQGIKEQYF.

A single count supports this clonotype. This sequence joins TRBV6-6 and TRBJ1-1; no firm D call. Trimming removed 8 bases at V and 2 bases at J, with 12 bases between. This CDR3 is 13 amino acids long. The V gene's germline CDR1 is MNHNY and CDR2 SVGAGI (reference sequence). In nucleotides, the CDR3 is TGTGCCAGCCGGGCAGCCCAAAACACTGAAGCTTTCTTT. Protein sequence: CASRAAQNTEAFF.

This chain links TRBV20-1 with TRBJ2-7, with 10 bases lining up with TRBD1. The CDR3 is 15 residues long. Trimming at V came to 1 base and at J to 2 bases, leaving 5 bases not matched to a gene. Looked up from germline, CDR1 is DFQATT and CDR2 is SNEGSKA (reference sequence). The CDR3 region has the DNA TGCAGTGCTAGAGTTGTGGGACAGGGGACCTACGAGCAGTACTTC. It specifies CSARVVGQGTYEQYF.

The chain joins TRBV5-4 to TRBJ2-1; possibly TRBD1 or TRBD2 for D (5 bases each). The CDR3 is 13 amino acids. The V and J ends lost 5 bases and 4 bases respectively, with 10 bases between them. Per the germline V gene, CDR1 is SGHNT and CDR2 is YYREEE (reference sequence). The CDR3 protein is CASSRDLYNEQFF. DNA of the CDR3: TGTGCCAGCAGTCGGGACCTGTACAATGAGCAGTTCTTC.

This clonotype was seen more than once but under ten times. The chain links TRBV12-3 or TRBV12-4 to TRBJ2-1; 10 bases line up with TRBD2. The V gene end was trimmed by 5 bases and the J gene end by 6 bases; junction bases not matched to a gene: 10. The CDR3 is made up of 16 amino acids. CDR3 sequence reads: CASSPHLAGEINEQFF. For the CDR3, the DNA is TGTGCCAGCAGTCCCCATCTAGCGGGAGAGATCAATGAGCAGTTCTTC.

This clonotype was counted a single time. J is TRBJ1-2 and V is TRBV24-1; 8 nucleotides line up with TRBD1. The ends lost 3 bases at V and 3 bases at J; junction bases unmatched: 5. CDR1 is KGHDR and CDR2 is SFDVKD in the germline V gene. The CDR3 sequence is 15 residues long. This CDR3 is CATSDPPRGHYGYTF. The CDR3 nucleotides read TGTGCCACCAGTGATCCTCCCAGGGGGCACTATGGCTACACCTTC.

The DNA of the CDR3 is TGTGCCACCAGCAGAGCCCCTAGCGGGAGGCGCACCGGGGAGCTGTTTTTT. Protein: CATSRAPSGRRTGELFF. The rearrangement links TRBV15 to TRBJ2-2; 11 bases align to TRBD2. Germline V gene data show CDR1 as LNHNV and CDR2 as YYDKDF (reference sequence). Unmatched junction bases numbered 5, after V lost 1 base and J lost 4 bases. There are 17 residues in the CDR3.

This clonotype was detected a few times. The gene calls are TRBV4-1 and TRBJ2-3, with a weak D call TRBD2 (5 bases). Germline CDR1 reads MGHRA; CDR2 reads YSYEKL. The CDR3 loop spans 17 amino acids. V lost 4 bases to trimming and J lost 1 base, with 18 bases between them. Written as DNA, the CDR3 is TGCGCCAGCAGCCTCACTAAGACGGGGTCCCGCACAGATACGCAGTATTTT. Translating gives CASSLTKTGSRTDTQYF.

In its sample, this clonotype was seen a few times. The V gene is TRBV6-2 or TRBV6-3, the J gene TRBJ2-1, with 8 bases matching TRBD2. CDR3 length: 16 residues. Losses at the gene ends were 6 bases for V and 9 bases for J; bases not matched to a gene: 16. Germline V gene lookup returns CDR1 MNHEY and CDR2 SVGEGT. CDR3 bases: TGTGCCAGCAGCCGACTAATCCTCGGGAGGGCCGGTGAGCAGTTCTTC. It specifies CASSRLILGRAGEQFF.

This clonotype was seen only once. The J gene is TRBJ2-7, the V gene TRBV30, with 8 bases matching TRBD1. This CDR3 is 13 amino acids long. Germline trimming cut 5 bases from V and 0 bases from J; bases unmatched to any gene: 3. Germline CDR1 and CDR2: GTSNPN and SVGIG (reference sequence). CDR3 coding DNA: TGTGCCTGGGCGGGGACAGGCTCCTACGAGCAGTACTTC. This translates into CAWAGTGSYEQYF.

This chain links TRBV10-3 with TRBJ2-5; perhaps TRBD2 as D (5 bases). Germline assignment: CDR1 ENHRY and CDR2 SYGVKD. Trimming took off 9 bases at V and 5 bases at J, with 10 bases between the two ends. The CDR3 is 11 amino acids. In DNA form, the CDR3 reads TGTGCCATAGGAGGCCAGGAGACCCAGTACTTC. Amino acids: CAIGGQETQYF.

This clonotype appeared many times. The CDR3 nucleotides are TGCGCCAGCAGTGCAGACAGGGGGCGAGGCTATGGCTACACCTTC. It translates to CASSADRGRGYGYTF. The chain combines TRBV10-2 with TRBJ1-2, with 10 bases lining up with TRBD1. The CDR3 runs 15 residues. Germline V gene sequence: CDR1 WSHSY, CDR2 SAAADI. After removal of 4 bases from V and 4 bases from J, the junction contained 6 bases not matched to a gene.

This clonotype was observed a few times. The chain uses TRBV29-1 and TRBJ2-1; 7 bases align to TRBD1. Germline-derived CDR1 and CDR2 are SQVTM and ANQGSEA. V gave up 6 bases and J gave up 0 bases; unmatched junction bases: 5. This CDR3 has 14 amino acids. This CDR3 reads CSVGQAFSYNEQFF. The DNA of the CDR3 is TGCAGCGTCGGACAGGCTTTCTCCTACAATGAGCAGTTCTTC.

There are many counts of this clonotype. The chain employs TRBV7-9 and TRBJ2-5; 10 nucleotides align to TRBD2. V lost 3 bases to trimming and J lost 5 bases; unmatched junction nucleotides: 3. CDR1 and CDR2 from the germline V gene are SEHNR and FQNEAQ (reference sequence). The CDR3 totals 14 residues. The chain's CDR3 is CASSFLTSGETQYF. CDR3 nucleotide sequence: TGTGCCAGCAGCTTCCTGACTAGCGGGGAGACCCAGTACTTC.

This clonotype was seen a handful of times. The chain couples TRBV5-1 to TRBJ2-1; a possible D gene is TRBD1 (6 bases). The CDR3 has 14 residues. Trimming cost V 0 bases and J 6 bases, with 10 bases left between them. Germline loops: CDR1 SGHRS, CDR2 YFSETQ. In DNA form, the CDR3 reads TGCGCCAGCAGCTTGGAGGGACAAATCAATGAGCAGTTCTTC. As protein: CASSLEGQINEQFF.

This clonotype was counted at least ten times. This sequence joins TRBV30 and TRBJ2-7, with D unclear. This CDR3 is built from 15 residues. V was cut by 0 bases and J by 3 bases, with 15 bases left in between. CDR1 and CDR2 (germline): GTSNPN, SVGIG (reference sequence). The CDR3 DNA sequence: TGTGCCTGGAGTGTAATATACAAGGGCAACTACGAGCAGTACTTC. This translates into CAWSVIYKGNYEQYF.

The chain carries TRBV30 and TRBJ2-2, with D possibly TRBD1 on 5 matching bases. CDR3 length: 15 amino acids. Germline values: CDR1 GTSNPN, CDR2 SVGIG (reference sequence). V lost 8 bases and J lost 0, with 16 bases in between. The CDR3 region has the DNA TGTGCCCAGGAACAGGTTCACGCGAACACCGGGGAGCTGTTTTTT. The encoded protein is CAQEQVHANTGELFF. Combining the CDR3 with reference TRBV30 and TRBJ2-2 gives the whole variable domain SQTIHQWPATLVQPVGSPLSLECTVEGTSNPNLYWYRQAAGRGLQLLFYSVGIGQISSEVPQNLSASRPQDRQFILSSKKLLLSDSGFYLCAQEQVHANTGELFFGEGSRLTVL.

The chain has TRBV7-2 and TRBJ2-5; D call uncertain. The CDR3 consists of 12 residues. V was pared by 5 bases and J by 5 bases, with 9 bases between. From germline, CDR1 is SGHTA and CDR2 FQGNSA. CDR3 amino acids: CASSPYGETQYF. The CDR3 DNA reads as TGTGCCAGCAGCCCATACGGGGAGACCCAGTACTTC.

This clonotype was seen a handful of times. The gene calls are TRBV24-1 and TRBJ2-1; 8 bases match TRBD1. This CDR3 spans 15 amino acids. Germline V gives CDR1 KGHDR, CDR2 SFDVKD. The V gene end was trimmed by 0 bases and the J gene end by 7 bases; junction bases not matched to a gene: 4. In DNA form, the CDR3 reads TGTGCCACCAGTGATTTGCACAGGGGGTCAAATGAGCAGTTCTTC. Protein: CATSDLHRGSNEQFF.

This clonotype has a handful of counts. The V call is TRBV5-6, the J call TRBJ2-3; a possible D gene is TRBD2 (6 bases). The CDR3 runs to 15 residues. Trimming cost V 0 bases and J 4 bases, with 12 bases left between them. Germline-derived CDR1 and CDR2 are SGHDT and YYEEEE. DNA for the CDR3: TGTGCCAGCAGCTTGGCTGGCGGGACCGCAGATACGCAGTATTTT. Its translation: CASSLAGGTADTQYF.